These 13 T cell receptor beta chains share one sample of origin, sequenced in a study of blood T cell repertoires in COVID-19. The method was immunoSEQ multiplex PCR; TCRdb's version includes in-frame clones alone and lacks a portion of them. Of 300,000 to 400,000 clones listed, approximately 89% are singletons. Sequencing was done on a sample of peripheral blood. The receptors here all came from a woman aged 25 to 39 with COVID-19, enrolled during active disease.

This clone was seen just once. Within the sample, other DNA sequences also encode this same CDR3. The rearrangement joins TRBV9 to TRBJ2-2, with 8 bases fitting TRBD1. V lost 4 bases to trimming and J lost 4 bases; unmatched junction nucleotides: 6. This CDR3 region has 15 residues. Germline CDR1 SGDLS, CDR2 YYNGEE. The CDR3 spells CASSFWTGPTGELFF. In DNA form, the CDR3 reads TGTGCCAGCAGCTTCTGGACAGGGCCCACCGGGGAGCTGTTTTTT.

V is TRBV11-2 and J is TRBJ2-1; perhaps TRBD2 as D (5 bases). Looked up from germline, CDR1 is SGHAT and CDR2 is FQNNGV. With 7 bases removed from V and 9 bases from J, the gap between germline ends came to 19 bases. This CDR3 spans 14 amino acids. Here the CDR3 DNA reads TGTGCCAGCACCCTGGGAACTAGTTCTACTGAGCAGTTCTTC. Its protein product is CASTLGTSSTEQFF. Full variable domain (rest looked up from reference TRBV11-2 and TRBJ2-1): EAGVAQSPRYKIIEKRQSVAFWCNPISGHATLYWYQQILGQGPKLLIQFQNNGVVDDSQLPKDRFSAERLKGVDSTLKIQPAKLEDSAVYLCASTLGTSSTEQFFGPGTRLTVL.

V usage is TRBV7-3 and J usage is TRBJ2-1; 10 nucleotides match TRBD2. CDR3 length: 13 residues. V was pared by 9 bases and J by 9 bases, with 8 bases of the junction left unmatched. Looked up from germline, CDR1 is SGHTA and CDR2 is FQGTGA. CDR3 sequence: CASSGGNSIEQFF. DNA for the CDR3: TGTGCCAGTAGCGGGGGGAATTCCATTGAGCAGTTCTTC.

This sequence joins TRBV5-1 and TRBJ1-1, with 7 bases lining up with TRBD1. The germline gives CDR1 SGHRS, CDR2 YFSETQ. The CDR3 consists of 13 residues. V was pared by 3 bases and J by 3 bases, with 2 bases of the junction left unmatched. The chain's CDR3 is CASSWDSYTEAFF. In DNA form, the CDR3 reads TGCGCCAGCAGCTGGGACAGCTACACTGAAGCTTTCTTT.

The V call is TRBV30, the J call TRBJ1-1, with TRBD1 matching over 10 bases. The CDR3 sequence is 15 residues long. CDR1 is GTSNPN, CDR2 SVGIG, per germline (reference sequence). The V gene end was trimmed by 2 bases and the J gene end by 4 bases; junction bases not matched to a gene: 7. The CDR3 DNA reads TGTGCCTGGAGTAGACCCGGGACAGGGGCCACTGAAGCTTTCTTT. Its protein is CAWSRPGTGATEAFF.

The CDR3 nucleotides are TGTGCCAGCAGCCCGGGGACTGGGTGGAACACTGAAGCTTTCTTT. Protein product: CASSPGTGWNTEAFF. This rearrangement joins TRBV5-5 to TRBJ1-1; D perhaps matches TRBD1 (5 bases). CDR1 and CDR2 from the germline V gene are SGHKS and YYEKEE (reference sequence). The CDR3 is made up of 15 amino acids. V was pared by 4 bases and J by 1 base, with 14 bases between.

The chain is built from TRBV18 and TRBJ1-3, with 8 bases identical to TRBD1. V gave up 1 base and J gave up 8 bases; unmatched junction bases: 7. The CDR3 spans 15 residues. CDR1 is KGHSH and CDR2 is LQKENI in the germline V gene. In DNA, the CDR3 is TGTGCCAGCTCACCACGGACAGGGAGTGTTGACACCATATATTTT. This codes for CASSPRTGSVDTIYF.

A single count supports this clone. The chain joins TRBV5-6 to TRBJ2-1, with 7 bases aligning to TRBD1. Germline CDR1 SGHDT, CDR2 YYEEEE. With V trimmed by 4 bases and J by 3 bases, 4 bases remained unmatched. The CDR3 totals 14 residues. CDR3 nucleotides: TGTGCCAGCAGCGAGGGACAGTACTACAATGAGCAGTTCTTC. This encodes CASSEGQYYNEQFF.

This rearrangement joins TRBV30 to TRBJ2-1, with D hard to call. The V and J ends lost 0 bases and 6 bases respectively, with 12 bases between them. The CDR3 consists of 14 residues. Germline-derived CDR1 and CDR2 are GTSNPN and SVGIG (reference sequence). CDR3 coding DNA: TGTGCCTGGAGTGTACAAGTGTCCAGCAATGAGCAGTTCTTC. As protein: CAWSVQVSSNEQFF.

J is TRBJ1-1 and V is TRBV5-1; D uncertain. The CDR3 is made up of 16 amino acids. Per germline, CDR1 SGHRS and CDR2 YFSETQ. V was trimmed by 1 base and J by 1 base, leaving 14 bases between them. CDR3 region: CASSLFPGLGNTEAFF. The DNA for the CDR3 is TGCGCCAGCAGCTTGTTCCCAGGTTTGGGGAACACTGAAGCTTTCTTT.

CDR3 in DNA: TGTGCCACCCTCAGGGCCAGCTCTGGAAACACCATATATTTT. Residues: CATLRASSGNTIYF. The J gene is TRBJ1-3, the V gene TRBV2, with D tentatively TRBD1 (5 bases). The CDR3 runs to 14 residues. The V end was cut by 10 bases, the J end by 0 bases, with 13 bases between. Germline lookup yields CDR1 SNHLY and CDR2 FYNNEI. The full variable domain, rest sourced from reference TRBV2 and TRBJ1-3, is EPEVTQTPSHQVTQMGQEVILRCVPISNHLYFYWYRQILGQKVEFLVSFYNNEISEKSEIFDDQFSVERPDGSNFTLKIRSTKLEDSAMYFCATLRASSGNTIYFGEGSWLTVV.

The chain combines TRBV6-5 with TRBJ2-3; 8 bases are a match to TRBD2. CDR1 and CDR2 from the germline V gene are MNHEY and SVGAGI. Trimming removed 5 bases from V and 6 bases from J; junction bases left unmatched: 10. The CDR3 sequence is 15 residues long. The CDR3 DNA reads TGTGCCAGCAGTACGGGGGGGGCGGCACCTGATACGCAGTATTTT. Its translation is CASSTGGAAPDTQYF.

This clone has only one observation. V usage is TRBV30 and J usage is TRBJ1-2, with 10 bases lining up with TRBD1. Germline V gene data show CDR1 as GTSNPN and CDR2 as SVGIG (reference sequence). V shed 2 bases, J shed 12 bases, and the junction held 6 bases outside the gene matches. This CDR3 has 12 amino acids. The CDR3 protein is CAWSYGQGVNTF. Here the CDR3 DNA reads TGTGCCTGGAGTTACGGACAGGGGGTCAACACCTTC.